Below are 31 T cell receptor beta chains sequenced from a single sample in a study of T-cell memory formation after mild COVID-19. TCRdb re-called the 5' RACE reads with MiXCR, one entry per CDR3 protein. The sample holds roughly 150,000 distinct CDR3 sequences, more than 14% seen once. What was sequenced was PBMCs or a T cell subset sorted from them (not recorded which). The source is an adult woman who had mild COVID-19 (a few samples of this study predate the infection). Cell type and time point are not known.

This chain joins TRBV24-1 and TRBJ1-5, with 7 bases that match TRBD1. The CDR3 length is 15 residues. CDR1 and CDR2 (germline): KGHDR, SFDVKD. With V trimmed by 0 bases and J by 5 bases, 3 bases remained unmatched. This CDR3 reads CATSDLRDSHQPQHF. CDR3 sequence (DNA): TGTGCCACCAGTGATTTGCGGGACAGCCATCAGCCCCAGCATTTT.

In its sample, this clonotype was seen a few times. The genes are TRBV28 and TRBJ1-2, with a possible D match to TRBD1 (6 bases). CDR1 is MDHEN and CDR2 is SYDVKM in the germline V gene. The CDR3 spans 13 residues. With 3 bases removed from V and 6 bases from J, the gap between germline ends came to 11 bases. DNA of the CDR3: TGTGCCAGCAGTTTTGGGGGGGCGGATGGCTACACCTTC. This encodes CASSFGGADGYTF.

The CDR3 DNA sequence: TGCGCCAGCAGCTTAAAGGTCCTGGACAGCCGGCGATGGAACACTGAAGCTTTCTTT. Its protein is CASSLKVLDSRRWNTEAFF. V is TRBV5-1 and J is TRBJ1-1, with D maybe TRBD1 (6 bases). CDR1 is SGHRS and CDR2 is YFSETQ in the germline V gene. The CDR3 covers 19 residues. Trimming took off 2 bases at V and 1 base at J, with 24 bases between the two ends.

The CDR3 reads CASSVGSAREQYF. In DNA form, the CDR3 reads TGTGCCAGCAGTGTAGGGTCCGCACGAGAGCAGTACTTC. V gene TRBV12-3 or TRBV12-4 combines with J gene TRBJ2-7; D gene unclear. The CDR3 totals 13 residues. V was clipped by 5 bases and J by 7 bases, with 15 bases between them.

This clonotype appeared a few times. V and J are TRBV9 and TRBJ2-6; 7 positions match TRBD1. V was pared by 3 bases and J by 2 bases, with 5 bases of the junction left unmatched. The CDR3 is made up of 16 amino acids. Germline V gives CDR1 SGDLS, CDR2 YYNGEE. CDR3: CASSATTGAGANVLTF. CDR3 DNA sequence: TGTGCCAGCAGCGCCACTACAGGGGCTGGGGCCAACGTCCTGACTTTC.

This clonotype was recorded many times. The chain carries TRBV9 and TRBJ2-7; perhaps TRBD2 as D (5 bases). V was shortened by 4 bases and J by 2 bases, with 7 bases between the two germline ends. Germline loops: CDR1 SGDLS, CDR2 YYNGEE. CDR3 length: 12 amino acids. The CDR3 DNA reads as TGTGCCAGCAGCAGCGGCCCCTACGAGCAGTACTTC. Encoded protein: CASSSGPYEQYF.

Only a few counts were recorded for this clonotype. The CDR3 here is CASSTGLAGVYEQYF. In nucleotides, the CDR3 is TGTGCCAGCAGCACGGGACTAGCGGGAGTCTACGAGCAGTACTTC. The chain is built from TRBV12-3 or TRBV12-4 and TRBJ2-7; 14 bases are a match to TRBD2. The ends lost 6 bases at V and 3 bases at J; junction bases unmatched: 4. This CDR3 is 15 amino acids long.

This clonotype has a handful of counts. As DNA, the CDR3 is TGTGCCAGCAGCTTTGGAGGGTCTGAAGCTTTCTTT. This sequence encodes CASSFGGSEAFF. The V gene is TRBV5-4, the J gene TRBJ1-1; no definite D call. Germline assignment: CDR1 SGHNT and CDR2 YYREEE (reference sequence). Trimming took 2 bases from V and 6 from J, leaving 8 bases between them. The CDR3 covers 12 residues.

This clonotype was found many times. The gene calls are TRBV3-1 and TRBJ2-2; possible D gene TRBD2, 6 bases. Germline values: CDR1 LGHDT, CDR2 YNNKEL (reference sequence). There are 14 residues in the CDR3. V was shortened by 0 bases and J by 7 bases, with 9 bases between the two germline ends. Here the CDR3 DNA reads TGTGCCAGCAGCCAAGATCCGGGAGTCGGGGAGCTGTTTTTT. Its protein is CASSQDPGVGELFF.

The V gene is TRBV28, the J gene TRBJ2-7; TRBD2 agrees at 9 bases. This CDR3 is built from 15 residues. The germline V gene encodes CDR1 MDHEN and CDR2 SYDVKM. V gave up 2 bases and J gave up 3 bases; unmatched junction bases: 5. The CDR3 loop reads CASSLGAGGIYEQYF. The CDR3 nucleotides read TGTGCCAGCAGTTTAGGAGCGGGGGGAATCTACGAGCAGTACTTC.

This clonotype was detected many times. This chain links TRBV10-3 with TRBJ2-3; D gene unclear. V was trimmed by 3 bases and J by 0 bases, leaving 10 bases between them. Germline loops: CDR1 ENHRY, CDR2 SYGVKD. This CDR3 has 15 amino acids. The CDR3 DNA reads as TGTGCCATCAGTGATAAACCGACAAGCACAGATACGCAGTATTTT. This encodes CAISDKPTSTDTQYF.

This clonotype was picked up a small number of times. The chain couples TRBV7-8 to TRBJ1-2; 11 positions agree with TRBD1. The CDR3 consists of 14 residues. J gave up 12 bases and V 4 bases, and 10 bases lay outside the gene matches. Germline CDR1 SGHVS, CDR2 FQNEAQ. CDR3 coding DNA: TGTGCCAGCAGCTCAGGCCGGACAGGGGGCGAGGACACCTTC. It specifies CASSSGRTGGEDTF.

There are many counts of this clonotype. The rearrangement joins TRBV12-3 or TRBV12-4 to TRBJ1-1; unclear D gene. This CDR3 region has 12 residues. Trimming took off 6 bases at V and 2 bases at J, with 7 bases between the two ends. The CDR3 loop reads CASRTGNTEAFF. In nucleotides, the CDR3 is TGTGCCAGCAGAACGGGTAACACTGAAGCTTTCTTT.

CDR3 coding DNA: TGTGCCAGCAGCCAAGGATACGACTCCTATGAAGCTTTCTTT. It specifies CASSQGYDSYEAFF. V gene TRBV3-1 combines with J gene TRBJ1-1; no clear D gene. Germline V gives CDR1 LGHDT, CDR2 YNNKEL (reference sequence). This CDR3 is 14 amino acids long. V dropped 1 base and J dropped 7 bases, with 13 bases sitting between them. Complete variable domain (other parts from reference TRBV3-1 and TRBJ1-1): DTAVSQTPKYLVTQMGNDKSIKCEQNLGHDTMYWYKQDSKKFLKIMFSYNNKELIINETVPNRFSPKSPDKAHLNLHINSLELGDSAVYFCASSQGYDSYEAFFGQGTRLTVV.

The rearrangement links TRBV4-1 to TRBJ2-3, with a possible D match to TRBD2 (5 bases). This CDR3 spans 15 amino acids. V lost 2 bases and J lost 3, with 12 bases in between. The germline CDR1 and CDR2 sequences are MGHRA and YSYEKL. CDR3 region: CASSQTGVKTDTQYF. The CDR3 nucleotides read TGCGCCAGCAGCCAAACCGGGGTTAAGACAGATACGCAGTATTTT.

This clonotype was picked up a small number of times. This chain connects TRBV10-3 to TRBJ2-7; no firm D call. Germline lookup yields CDR1 ENHRY and CDR2 SYGVKD. Between the trimmed V and J ends, which lost 2 bases and 5 bases, there was a span of 4 bases. The CDR3 has 11 residues. As DNA, the CDR3 is TGTGCCATCAGTGAGATGGACGAGCAGTACTTC. This gives the protein CAISEMDEQYF.

This rearrangement joins TRBV5-1 to TRBJ1-2, with TRBD1 identical over 11 bases. The CDR3 consists of 13 residues. From germline, CDR1 is SGHRS and CDR2 YFSETQ. The V and J ends lost 4 bases and 6 bases, in that order; junction bases with no gene match: 2. CDR3 DNA sequence: TGCGCCAGCAGCACGGGACAGGGGGATGGCTACACCTTC. Translated: CASSTGQGDGYTF.

The chain is built from TRBV2 and TRBJ2-2, with no clear D. CDR3 length: 13 residues. The germline gives CDR1 SNHLY, CDR2 FYNNEI. Trimming pared 2 bases from V and 5 bases from J, leaving 6 bases between. The CDR3 loop reads CASSEKLTGELFF. In DNA, the CDR3 is TGTGCCAGCAGTGAAAAGTTGACCGGGGAGCTGTTTTTT.

V is TRBV4-3 and J is TRBJ2-1, with 11 nucleotides matching TRBD2. In germline, CDR1 is LGHNA, CDR2 YSLEER. CDR3 length equals 17 residues. V was pared by 0 bases and J by 9 bases, with 10 bases of the junction left unmatched. CDR3 residues: CASSQDRGTSGSLEQFF. For the CDR3, the DNA is TGCGCCAGCAGCCAAGATAGGGGAACTAGCGGGAGTCTTGAGCAGTTCTTC.

The chain joins TRBV6-6 to TRBJ1-1; a possible D gene is TRBD1 (5 bases). This CDR3 is 16 amino acids long. V lost 0 bases and J 6 bases, leaving 17 bases between the germline ends. Per the germline V gene, CDR1 is MNHNY and CDR2 is SVGAGI (reference sequence). Here the CDR3 reads CASSYSVGDPTAEAFF. The CDR3 coding sequence is TGTGCCAGCAGTTACTCTGTCGGGGACCCAACGGCTGAAGCTTTCTTT.

There are a few counts of this clonotype. The chain employs TRBV4-3 and TRBJ2-1; 10 bases fit TRBD2. CDR1 and CDR2 (germline): LGHNA, YSLEER. V gave up 3 bases and J gave up 3 bases; unmatched junction bases: 20. This CDR3 comprises 21 residues. The CDR3 nucleotides are TGCGCCAGCAGCCAGGCAACGACCCAGGAGAGGACTAGCGGAATCTACAATGAGCAGTTCTTC. Protein sequence: CASSQATTQERTSGIYNEQFF.

The chain links TRBV5-1 to TRBJ2-7; D possibly corresponds to TRBD1 (7 bases). Trimming stripped 4 bases from V and 5 bases from J, with 19 bases between. There are 15 residues in the CDR3. Germline assignment: CDR1 SGHRS and CDR2 YFSETQ. The DNA of the CDR3 is TGCGCCAGCAGCGCGGGACAACAGGGGTGGGACGAGCAGTACTTC. Its protein is CASSAGQQGWDEQYF.

This clonotype was counted once. The J gene is TRBJ2-1, the V gene TRBV4-1; TRBD1 matches 7 bases. The V and J ends lost 3 bases and 5 bases, in that order; junction bases with no gene match: 4. The CDR3 has 14 amino acids. CDR1 and CDR2 from the germline V gene are MGHRA and YSYEKL. The CDR3 DNA sequence: TGCGCCAGCAGCCACGAGGGGGCACACAATGAGCAGTTCTTC. This encodes CASSHEGAHNEQFF.

There are a few counts of this clonotype. The CDR3 nucleotides are TGCAGTGCTAGATCCAGGGAAAACTACGAGCAGTACTTC. As protein: CSARSRENYEQYF. This chain joins TRBV20-1 and TRBJ2-7; perhaps TRBD1 as D (5 bases). CDR1 and CDR2 from the germline V gene are DFQATT and SNEGSKA (reference sequence). V was pared by 2 bases and J by 3 bases, with 11 bases between. This CDR3 is 13 amino acids long.

The chain recombines TRBV12-3 or TRBV12-4 with TRBJ2-1; 10 bases line up with TRBD2. V was clipped by 3 bases and J by 6 bases; unmatched bases: 11. The CDR3 length is 17 residues. This CDR3 reads CASSFWLAGDRVNEQFF. The DNA of the CDR3 is TGTGCCAGCAGTTTTTGGCTAGCGGGAGATAGGGTCAATGAGCAGTTCTTC.

This clonotype was seen repeatedly, ten times or more. This chain uses TRBV5-6 with TRBJ2-7; 12 bases are a match to TRBD2. V lost 0 bases to trimming and J lost 2 bases; unmatched junction nucleotides: 0. CDR1 and CDR2 (germline): SGHDT, YYEEEE. This CDR3 is 15 amino acids long. The CDR3 sequence: CASSLGLAGAYEQYF. The CDR3 DNA sequence: TGTGCCAGCAGCTTGGGACTAGCGGGGGCCTACGAGCAGTACTTC.

The chain combines TRBV2 with TRBJ2-1; 11 bases agree with TRBD1. The CDR3 is 15 amino acids. Germline V gene data show CDR1 as SNHLY and CDR2 as FYNNEI. The V gene end was trimmed by 5 bases and the J gene end by 7 bases; junction bases not matched to a gene: 7. CDR3: CASSRGQGALNEQFF. For the CDR3, the DNA is TGTGCCAGCAGTCGTGGACAGGGGGCCTTAAATGAGCAGTTCTTC.

There are a few counts of this clonotype. The rearrangement joins TRBV7-9 to TRBJ1-1; D remains ambiguous. The germline V gene encodes CDR1 SEHNR and CDR2 FQNEAQ (reference sequence). The V end was cut by 3 bases, the J end by 4 bases, with 12 bases between. The length of the CDR3 is 14 residues. In nucleotides, the CDR3 is TGTGCCAGCAGCTTCCCCAGTGTGGGCACTGAAGCTTTCTTT. Protein product: CASSFPSVGTEAFF.

The CDR3 sequence: CASSASGSYEQYF. CDR3 bases: TGTGCCAGCAGCGCGAGCGGGTCCTACGAGCAGTACTTC. J is TRBJ2-7 and V is TRBV2, with D tentatively TRBD2 (6 bases). This CDR3 region has 13 residues. Germline V gene data show CDR1 as SNHLY and CDR2 as FYNNEI. Trimming pared 6 bases from V and 1 base from J, leaving 10 bases between.

This clonotype has only a few counts. The rearrangement links TRBV12-3 or TRBV12-4 to TRBJ1-2; 8 bases align to TRBD1. V shed 6 bases, J shed 2 bases, and the junction held 5 bases outside the gene matches. There are 14 residues in the CDR3. In DNA, the CDR3 is TGTGCCAGCAGCAAAAGACAGGGGAACTATGGCTACACCTTC. Translation gives CASSKRQGNYGYTF.

This clonotype has just a few counts. The chain recombines TRBV29-1 with TRBJ2-3; D is unresolved. The ends were cut back, 3 bases at V and 0 bases at J, with 10 bases in the middle. CDR3 length: 14 residues. CDR1 SQVTM and CDR2 ANQGSEA come from the germline V gene. The DNA for the CDR3 is TGCAGCGTTGAGGGCAGAGTTAGCACAGATACGCAGTATTTT. Protein sequence: CSVEGRVSTDTQYF.